This record covers a single T cell receptor beta chain. Its cognate antigen is unknown. These data are taken from a study of post-analysis software for immune sequencing data. Background on the study: The cohort encompassed relapsing-remitting, secondary progressive and progressive-relapsing multiple sclerosis disease courses.

Unique molecular identifiers featured in each of the TCR beta cDNA libraries. T cells numbering about 0.9 to 11 million yielded cDNA molecules that totaled about 500,000. TCRdb processed the PCR reads anew with MiXCR; each CDR3 protein has one entry. The table lists roughly 730,000 distinct CDR3 sequences, 25% to 30% of them singletons, with around 0.56% in the top ten. The CDR3 totals 13 residues. Deletions cut 8 bases from V and 5 bases from J, with 15 bases between. CDR1 is MNHEY and CDR2 is SMNVEV in the germline V gene (reference sequence). Study-level points and caveats: The normalized Chao1 diversity of multiple sclerosis patients was significantly lower than that of controls. Samples prepared in the same batch strongly co-clustered by F measure. Included in a set of four or five TRBV segments more frequent in patients than controls were TRBV5-6, TRBV5-1 and TRBV20-1.

The rearrangement links TRBV27 to TRBJ2-5; TRBD1 is a possible D gene (5 bases). Sequences were obtained from blood. This receptor was taken from a girl aged 10-17 years with multiple sclerosis. The CDR3 loop reads CASRIQGHETQYF. CDR3 nucleotide sequence: TGTGCCAGCCGGATCCAGGGCCATGAGACCCAGTACTTC.